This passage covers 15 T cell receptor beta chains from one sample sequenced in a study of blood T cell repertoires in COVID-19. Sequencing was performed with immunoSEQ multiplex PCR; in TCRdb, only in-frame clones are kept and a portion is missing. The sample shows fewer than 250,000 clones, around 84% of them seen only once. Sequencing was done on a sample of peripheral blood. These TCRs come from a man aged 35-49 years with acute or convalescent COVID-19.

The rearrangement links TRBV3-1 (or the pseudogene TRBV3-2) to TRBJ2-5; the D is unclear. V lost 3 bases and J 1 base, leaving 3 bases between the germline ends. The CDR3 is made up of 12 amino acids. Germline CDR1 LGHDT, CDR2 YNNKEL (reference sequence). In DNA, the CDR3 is TGTGCCAGCAGCCACCTCCAAGAGACCCAGTACTTC. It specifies CASSHLQETQYF.

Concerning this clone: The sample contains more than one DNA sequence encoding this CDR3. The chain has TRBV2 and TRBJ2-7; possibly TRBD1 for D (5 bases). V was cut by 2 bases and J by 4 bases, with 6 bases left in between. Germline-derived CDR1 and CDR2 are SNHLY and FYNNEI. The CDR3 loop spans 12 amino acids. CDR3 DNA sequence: TGTGCCAGCAGTGAACAGGGTTACGAGCAGTACTTC. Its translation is CASSEQGYEQYF.

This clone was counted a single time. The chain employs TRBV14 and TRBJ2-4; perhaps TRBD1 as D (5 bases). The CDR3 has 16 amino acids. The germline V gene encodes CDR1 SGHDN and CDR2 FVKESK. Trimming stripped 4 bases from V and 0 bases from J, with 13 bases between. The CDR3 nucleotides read TGTGCCAGCAGCCCCGAAGGGGCGGTAGCCAAAAACATTCAGTACTTC. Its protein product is CASSPEGAVAKNIQYF.

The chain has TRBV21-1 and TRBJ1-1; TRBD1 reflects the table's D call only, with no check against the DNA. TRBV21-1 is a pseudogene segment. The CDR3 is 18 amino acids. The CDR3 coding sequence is TGTGCCAGCAGCAAATGGCCGGGGACAGGGACATTAGACACTGAAGCTTTCTTT. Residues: CASSKWPGTGTLDTEAFF.

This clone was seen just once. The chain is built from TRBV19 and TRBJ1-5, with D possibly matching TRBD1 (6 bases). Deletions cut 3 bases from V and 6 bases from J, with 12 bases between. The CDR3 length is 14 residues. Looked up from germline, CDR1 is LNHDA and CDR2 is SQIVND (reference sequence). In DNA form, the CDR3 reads TGTGCCAGTAGTATCGGGGGGGCTCTTCAGCCCCAGCATTTT. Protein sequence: CASSIGGALQPQHF.

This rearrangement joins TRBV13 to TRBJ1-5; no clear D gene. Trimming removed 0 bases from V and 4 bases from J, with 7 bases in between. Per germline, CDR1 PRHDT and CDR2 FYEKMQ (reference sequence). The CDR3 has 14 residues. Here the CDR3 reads CASSLGQRNQPQHF. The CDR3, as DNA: TGTGCCAGCAGCTTAGGGCAGCGAAATCAGCCCCAGCATTTT.

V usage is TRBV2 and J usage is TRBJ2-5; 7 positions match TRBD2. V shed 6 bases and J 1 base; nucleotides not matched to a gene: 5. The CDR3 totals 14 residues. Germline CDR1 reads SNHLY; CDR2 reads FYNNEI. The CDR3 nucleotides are TGTGCCAGCAGAGACGGGGGGTTCCAAGAGACCCAGTACTTC. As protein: CASRDGGFQETQYF.

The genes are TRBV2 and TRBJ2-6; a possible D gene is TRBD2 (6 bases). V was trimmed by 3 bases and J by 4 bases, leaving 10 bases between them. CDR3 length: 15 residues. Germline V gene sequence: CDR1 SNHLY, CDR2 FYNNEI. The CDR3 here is CASSEAGPGANVLTF. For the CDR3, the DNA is TGTGCCAGCAGTGAGGCGGGGCCCGGGGCCAACGTCCTGACTTTC.

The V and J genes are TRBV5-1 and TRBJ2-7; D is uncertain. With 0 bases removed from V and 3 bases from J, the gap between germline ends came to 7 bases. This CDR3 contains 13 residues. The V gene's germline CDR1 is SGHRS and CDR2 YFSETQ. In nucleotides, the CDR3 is TGCGCCAGCAGCTTGGAAACGGGCTACGAGCAGTACTTC. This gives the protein CASSLETGYEQYF.

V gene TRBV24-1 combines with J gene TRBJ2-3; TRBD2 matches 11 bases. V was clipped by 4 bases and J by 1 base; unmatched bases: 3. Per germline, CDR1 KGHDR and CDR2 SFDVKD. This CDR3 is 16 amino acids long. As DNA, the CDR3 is TGTGCCACCAGTGAGACTAGCGGGACTGGCACAGATACGCAGTATTTT. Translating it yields CATSETSGTGTDTQYF.

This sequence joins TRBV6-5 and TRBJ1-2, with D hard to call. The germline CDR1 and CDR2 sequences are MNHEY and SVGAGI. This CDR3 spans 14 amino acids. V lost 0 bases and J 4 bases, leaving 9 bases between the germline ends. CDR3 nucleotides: TGTGCCAGCAGTTACTCCTATCCCGCCTATGGCTACACCTTC. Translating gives CASSYSYPAYGYTF.

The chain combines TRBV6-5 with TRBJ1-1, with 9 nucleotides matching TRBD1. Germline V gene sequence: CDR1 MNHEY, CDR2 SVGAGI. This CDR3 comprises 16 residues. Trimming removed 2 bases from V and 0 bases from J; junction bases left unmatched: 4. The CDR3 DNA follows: TGTGCCAGCAGTTACCTATGGGACAGGGTGAACACTGAAGCTTTCTTT. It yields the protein CASSYLWDRVNTEAFF.

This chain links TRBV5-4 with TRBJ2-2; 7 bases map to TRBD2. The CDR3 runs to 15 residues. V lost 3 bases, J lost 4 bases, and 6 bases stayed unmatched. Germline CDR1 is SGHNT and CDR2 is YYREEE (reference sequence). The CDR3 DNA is TGTGCCAGCAGCTGGGGGGGAGGTCGCACCGGGGAGCTGTTTTTT. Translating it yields CASSWGGGRTGELFF.

The CDR3 sequence: CAISADISNTEAFF. CDR3 nucleotides: TGTGCCATCAGTGCTGACATCTCGAACACTGAAGCTTTCTTT. J is TRBJ1-1 and V is TRBV10-3, with D hard to call. Germline V gene lookup returns CDR1 ENHRY and CDR2 SYGVKD. The CDR3 extends over 14 amino acids. V shed 4 bases and J shed 1 base, with 10 bases lying between them.

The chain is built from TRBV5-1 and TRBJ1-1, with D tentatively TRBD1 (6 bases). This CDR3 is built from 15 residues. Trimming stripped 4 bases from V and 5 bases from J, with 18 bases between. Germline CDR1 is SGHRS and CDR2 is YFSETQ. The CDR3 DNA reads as TGCGCCAGCAGCGGTTGGATTGGGGGCAATACTGAAGCTTTCTTT. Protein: CASSGWIGGNTEAFF.